A selection of T cell receptor beta chains follows, all from one sample in a study of T-cell memory formation after mild COVID-19. TCRdb processed the 5' RACE reads anew with MiXCR; each CDR3 protein has one entry. This table has roughly 380,000 distinct CDR3 sequences, around 30% appearing once. Sequenced material: PBMCs or a T cell subset sorted from them (not recorded which). The receptor source for this set is an adult woman who had mild COVID-19 (a few samples of this study predate the infection). Cell type and time point are not known. Both conserved end residues are part of each CDR3. D genes are given only for firm matches. Rows may omit the clone size; those that give it use once, few, many or a size class.

d_call j_call v_call clone_size cdr3_aa cdr3_nt
NA TRBJ2-2 TRBV12-3/TRBV12-4 once CASSLSTVSGTGELFF TGTGCCAGCAGTTTATCGACAGTGTCGGGGACCGGGGAGCTGTTTTTT
TRBD2 TRBJ2-1 TRBV13 many CASSLGPSSLLGREGNEQFF TGTGCCAGCAGCTTAGGTCCCTCCTCCCTGTTAGGGCGGGAGGGCAATGAGCAGTTCTTC
NA TRBJ2-1 TRBV5-1 many CASSPTGGLNEQFF TGCGCCAGCAGCCCGACGGGCGGGCTCAATGAGCAGTTCTTC
NA TRBJ2-1 TRBV5-1 NA CASGPIRGEQFF TGCGCCAGCGGGCCCATTCGGGGTGAGCAGTTCTTC
NA TRBJ2-7 TRBV2 NA CASSAHGGHSSYEQYF TGTGCCAGCAGTGCCCATGGGGGCCACAGCTCCTACGAGCAGTACTTC
TRBD2 TRBJ2-3 TRBV20-1 NA CSARRGLAGSTDTQYF TGCAGTGCTAGACGGGGACTAGCGGGGAGCACAGATACGCAGTATTTT
NA TRBJ2-7 TRBV7-9 NA CASSPGAGFDEQYF TGTGCCAGCAGCCCCGGAGCAGGGTTCGACGAGCAGTACTTC
NA TRBJ2-3 TRBV12-3/TRBV12-4 few CASSFWLARHTDTQYF TGTGCCAGCAGTTTTTGGCTAGCTAGACACACAGATACGCAGTATTTT
TRBD2 TRBJ2-2 TRBV24-1 NA CATSGQREVGELFF TGTGCCACCAGTGGTCAGCGGGAGGTCGGGGAGCTGTTTTTT
TRBD1 TRBJ1-1 TRBV5-1 few CASSLQGAWTEAFF TGCGCCAGCAGCTTACAGGGGGCTTGGACTGAAGCTTTCTTT
NA TRBJ1-1 TRBV12-3/TRBV12-4 few CASSFSQPGNTEAFF TGTGCCAGCAGTTTTTCCCAACCCGGAAACACTGAAGCTTTCTTT
TRBD2 TRBJ2-2 TRBV12-5 few CASAQRGDSTGELFF TGTGCTAGTGCCCAGCGGGGGGATAGCACCGGGGAGCTGTTTTTT
TRBD1 TRBJ2-2 TRBV20-1 few CSASRTGRAGELFF TGCAGTGCTAGCCGGACAGGCCGGGCCGGGGAGCTGTTTTTT
TRBD2 TRBJ2-1 TRBV25-1 NA CASSESPGTSGIVTYNEQFF TGTGCCAGCAGTGAATCCCCCGGGACTAGCGGGATCGTAACCTACAATGAGCAGTTCTTC
NA TRBJ2-7 TRBV7-9 few CASSLANGRRNEQYF TGTGCCAGCAGCTTAGCGAATGGAAGGAGGAACGAGCAGTACTTC
NA TRBJ2-1 TRBV11-3 NA CASSQATGEQFF TGTGCCAGCAGCCAGGCGACGGGTGAGCAGTTCTTC
TRBD2 TRBJ2-3 TRBV7-2 NA CASSLVAGLDTDTQYF TGTGCCAGCAGCTTGGTAGCAGGACTAGACACAGATACGCAGTATTTT
NA TRBJ1-4 TRBV27 NA CASSYGTNEKLFF TGTGCCAGCAGTTACGGAACTAATGAAAAACTGTTTTTT
TRBD1 TRBJ1-5 TRBV18 NA CASSPDRGYRGYQPQHF TGTGCCAGCTCCCCCGACAGAGGTTACAGGGGGTATCAGCCCCAGCATTTT
NA TRBJ1-2 TRBV5-6 NA CASSLRGGRGYTF TGTGCCAGCAGCCTCAGGGGCGGTCGAGGCTACACCTTC
NA TRBJ2-3 TRBV29-1 few CSVRPGSGDTQYF TGCAGCGTCCGTCCGGGGAGTGGAGATACGCAGTATTTT
TRBD1 TRBJ2-1 TRBV11-2 NA CASSKSGGPNEQFF TGTGCCAGCAGCAAATCAGGGGGCCCCAATGAGCAGTTCTTC
TRBD1 TRBJ2-7 TRBV24-1 many CATSAALGTGPYEQYF TGTGCCACCAGTGCCGCCCTCGGGACAGGTCCCTACGAGCAGTACTTC